One sample yielded the 6 T cell receptor beta chains listed below, sequenced in a study of shared clonotypes between healthy human individuals. Data came from immunoSEQ multiplex PCR; TCRdb stores just in-frame clones and leaves some out. The sample includes about 2.3 million clones, more than 85% seen only once; the top ten take about 0.37%. Sequenced input: naive CD4+ T cells from PBMCs. Regarding subset: CD45RA+ positively selected. The receptors come from a man aged 18 to 29 in good health. Some clones in this sample may be carry-over from other donors' samples.

CDR3 DNA: TGTGCCAGTAGCGCTTGGGGGAGTTTAGGGGCCTACGAGCAGTACTTC. Translated, it gives CASSAWGSLGAYEQYF. The chain carries TRBV19 and TRBJ2-7; D assignment may be TRBD1 or TRBD2 (5 bases each). Trimming stripped 6 bases from V and 2 bases from J, with 20 bases between. This CDR3 spans 16 amino acids. CDR1 LNHDA and CDR2 SQIVND come from the germline V gene (reference sequence).

J is TRBJ2-4 and V is TRBV7-2; 8 bases align to TRBD2. This CDR3 is 15 amino acids long. Germline trimming cut 5 bases from V and 3 bases from J; bases unmatched to any gene: 6. CDR1 SGHTA and CDR2 FQGNSA come from the germline V gene. The CDR3 is CASSQRGTGKNIQYF. CDR3 bases: TGTGCCAGCAGCCAGCGGGGGACTGGCAAAAACATTCAGTACTTC.

The rearrangement joins TRBV7-9 to TRBJ1-1, with a tentative D call TRBD1 (6 bases). The V end lost 5 bases, the J end lost 8 bases, and 15 bases lay between the germline ends. Germline V gene data show CDR1 as SEHNR and CDR2 as FQNEAQ (reference sequence). The CDR3 runs 13 residues. CDR3 protein: CASSPRTVIEAFF. Here the CDR3 DNA reads TGTGCCAGCAGCCCCCGGACAGTTATCGAAGCTTTCTTT.

This clone was counted once. The J gene is TRBJ2-1, the V gene TRBV7-2, with D unresolved. The V end was cut by 5 bases, the J end by 0 bases, with 14 bases between. CDR1 and CDR2 from the germline V gene are SGHTA and FQGNSA. CDR3 length: 16 residues. This chain's CDR3 is CASSPQTSSSYNEQFF. CDR3 nucleotide sequence: TGTGCCAGCAGCCCGCAGACTTCCAGCTCCTACAATGAGCAGTTCTTC.

The chain is built from TRBV20-1 and TRBJ2-1; no clear D. From germline, CDR1 is DFQATT and CDR2 SNEGSKA (reference sequence). V gave up 3 bases and J gave up 8 bases, with 8 bases separating them. The CDR3 has 11 residues. The CDR3 coding sequence is TGCAGTGCTAGCTTAGTGGATGAGCAGTTCTTC. It codes for CSASLVDEQFF.

This clone has only a few counts. The chain couples TRBV19 to TRBJ1-1; D uncertain. From germline, CDR1 is LNHDA and CDR2 SQIVND (reference sequence). The CDR3 sequence is 14 residues long. V lost 7 bases, J lost 0 bases, and 12 bases lay in between. The DNA of the CDR3 is TGTGCCAGTATGTGGAGAAGTATGAACACTGAAGCTTTCTTT. It specifies CASMWRSMNTEAFF.